The present T cell receptor beta chain was sequenced within a study of blood T cell repertoires in COVID-19 (dated by TCRdb to about 2020). For the study in its entirety: Samples covering the acute and convalescent phases of COVID-19 were provided by collaborators in the United States, Italy and Spain. The prospective study material was composed of cDNA or gDNA derived from T cells, B-cell-depleted T cells, or PBMCs. Sample metadata almost always included a de-identified subject ID, COVID-19 status, age in years and sex. The repertoires were made available in a free public database intended to serve as a resource for research on the immune response to SARS-CoV-2. HLA class I and class II types, where available, came from metadata supplied by the sample provider rather than from assay-based typing. Subjects who had been exposed to COVID-19, were actively infected with it, or had recovered from it provided the deeply sampled blood TCRbeta repertoires that made up the dataset. The samples were drawn from the first 160 participants of the ongoing ImmuneRACE study and from 1,254 subjects provided by 6 global collaborators. Broad study findings and their caveats: How much clinical and demographic metadata was included differed by source and by participant, and the metadata was provided uncurated.

The junction shows trimming of 0 bases on V and 4 bases on J, and the gene matches do not reach 5 bases of it. In the germline V gene, CDR1 corresponds to ENHRY and CDR2 to SYGVKD. Measured from the cysteine to the phenylalanine, the CDR3 is 16 residues long. Just the 48-base CDR3 DNA is kept, in frame starting at base 1. Regarding this clone: No cognate antigen has been identified for it. Base qualities are not recorded, but no much larger clone differs from it by a single base.

The immunoSEQ Assay, a bias-controlled multiplex PCR, was used to amplify TCRbeta CDR3 regions from genomic DNA. The original pipeline was this. The number of nucleated cells in each sample was estimated by amplification of reference gene primers within the assay. Sequence reads were collapsed and filtered to measure the absolute abundance of every unique TCRbeta CDR3 rearrangement. For each sample, productive Simpson clonality was calculated as the square root of Simpson's diversity index across productive rearrangements. Here the immuneACCESS table is served through TCRdb, limited to in-frame sequences with V and J called. Missing clones are a known gap in these copies; in checked studies unresolved V genes cover under half, and the rest lacks a known reason. V, J and clone size are those of that table, while D and trimming were read from the DNA. Within this sample are 200,000 to 300,000 clones, with around nine tenths of them counted one time only. The ten most abundant clones make up more than 3.5% of the sample.

Participants in the prospective study were enrolled through a virtual design, were aged roughly 18 to 90 years, and lived in approximately 25 United States geographic areas. To assign participants to cohorts, the prospective study relied on clinical history that participants themselves reported in a screening survey and a study questionnaire. ImmuneRACE Cohort 3 recovered participants were defined by two consecutive negative NP/OP PCR tests, healthcare professional clearance, or symptom resolution. In the prospective study, mobile phlebotomists collected whole blood, serum and a nasopharyngeal or oropharyngeal swab from each participant. Additional blood draws and questionnaires over an approximately 2-month period could optionally be provided by prospective study participants. Before DNA extraction, prospective study blood samples were shipped either frozen or at room temperature.

The specimen sequenced was PBMCs or T cells enriched from blood (not recorded which). Here the chain combines TRBV10-3 and TRBJ2-3; 9 central bases correspond to TRBD2. This TCR was sampled from a woman in her twenties or thirties who had recovered from COVID-19. The encoded CDR3 is CAISESGAGGPDTQYF. The bases are TGTGCCATCAGTGAGTCGGGTGCGGGAGGGCCAGATACGCAGTATTTT.